These T cell receptor beta chains were read from a single sample in a study of OX40 agonist ivuxolimab in advanced cancers. Profiling relied on immunoSEQ multiplex PCR, and the TCRdb table lists in-frame clones only, not all of them. The sample yields 84,000 or so clones, approximately 95% seen once. The sequences come from CD4+ or CD8+ T cells sorted from blood, collected in a trial of the OX40 agonist ivuxolimab. All receptors come from an adult with an advanced solid tumor such as melanoma, head and neck, liver or kidney cancer. The CDR3 runs from the conserved cysteine through the conserved F or W. The D gene is left open where the match is weak.

D,length,J,V,DNA,CDR3
TRBD2,13,TRBJ2-7,TRBV28,TGTGCCAGCGAAGCTAGCGGCTCCTACGAGCAGTACTTC,CASEASGSYEQYF
TRBD1,16,TRBJ1-2,TRBV4-1,TGCGCCAGCAGCCAAGAGGGGACAGGAGGTAACTATGGCTACACCTTC,CASSQEGTGGNYGYTF
NA,15,TRBJ1-2,TRBV11-2,TGTGCCAGCAGCTTAGAGCAGGGATGGGGCTATGGCTACACCTTC,CASSLEQGWGYGYTF
NA,9,TRBJ1-2,TRBV9,TGTGCCAGCACCCCCGGCTACACCTTC,CASTPGYTF
NA,15,TRBJ1-1,TRBV5-1,TGCGCCAGCATCGATCTCTCGGGCGCAAACACTGAAGCTTTCTTT,CASIDLSGANTEAFF
TRBD1,17,TRBJ2-2,TRBV30,TGTGCCTGGAGTGTACCCTTAAACAGGGGGCTTGGCGGGGAGCTGTTTTTT,CAWSVPLNRGLGGELFF
TRBD2,18,TRBJ2-1,TRBV11-3,TGTGCCAGCAGCTCGAGTCGACTAGCGGGAGGGTATTTGGGTGAGCAGTTCTTC,CASSSSRLAGGYLGEQFF
NA,14,TRBJ2-7,TRBV9,TGTGCCAGCAGCCCTCAGGTATTGTCGGGCGAGCAGTACTTC,CASSPQVLSGEQYF
TRBD1,15,TRBJ1-2,TRBV27,TGTGCCAGCAGTGCCCCGGGACAGGGTACTTATGGCTACACCTTC,CASSAPGQGTYGYTF
NA,16,TRBJ2-4,TRBV10-3,TGTGCCATCAGTGAGTCGTGGCGGGATCTCGAAAACATTCAGTACTTC,CAISESWRDLENIQYF
NA,14,TRBJ2-7,TRBV7-2,TGTGCCAGCAGCCGGGACTTGAGCTCCTACGAGCAGTACTTC,CASSRDLSSYEQYF
NA,16,TRBJ1-3,TRBV5-6,TGTGCCAGCAGCCCTACGGGGGCGACTTCCGGAAACACCATATATTTT,CASSPTGATSGNTIYF
TRBD2,15,TRBJ2-1,TRBV27,TGTGCCAGCAGTCCTGGGACTAGCGGGAGGAATGAGCAGTTCTTC,CASSPGTSGRNEQFF